One and the same sample provided the 25 T cell receptor beta chains below, sequenced in a study of blood T cell repertoires in COVID-19. The data were produced by immunoSEQ multiplex PCR, yet TCRdb's version contains in-frame clones alone and is incomplete. Here the sample spans approximately 280,000 clones, nearly 90% being singletons. Sequencing was performed on PBMCs or T cells enriched from blood (not recorded which). These receptors all come from a woman aged 55-70 years who had recovered from COVID-19.

A few counts support this clone. This chain joins TRBV3-1 (or the pseudogene TRBV3-2) and TRBJ2-2; TRBD2 might be the D (6 bases). Germline loops: CDR1 LGHDT, CDR2 YNNKEL (reference sequence). The CDR3 sequence is 16 residues long. The V end was cut by 4 bases, the J end by 5 bases, with 17 bases between. The chain's CDR3 is CASSPVAAPKTGELFF. CDR3 nucleotides: TGTGCCAGCAGCCCAGTAGCGGCGCCCAAAACCGGGGAGCTGTTTTTT.

This clone has a handful of counts. V gene TRBV25-1 combines with J gene TRBJ2-1; TRBD2 is a possible D gene (6 bases). Germline CDR1 MGHDK, CDR2 SYGVNS. This CDR3 contains 13 residues. V lost 8 bases and J lost 5, with 13 bases in between. The CDR3: CASSGLPHNEQFF. CDR3 sequence (DNA): TGTGCCAGCTCGGGACTTCCGCACAATGAGCAGTTCTTC.

The rearrangement links TRBV19 to TRBJ1-1; 9 bases map to TRBD1. V lost 5 bases and J lost 1; bases outside the gene matches: 2. The CDR3 runs to 14 residues. The germline gives CDR1 LNHDA, CDR2 SQIVND (reference sequence). The CDR3 loop reads CASSRTGANTEAFF. CDR3 nucleotides: TGTGCCAGTAGTCGGACAGGGGCGAACACTGAAGCTTTCTTT.

The chain links TRBV2 to TRBJ1-1, with D unclear. The CDR3 spans 13 residues. Trimming took off 8 bases at V and 0 bases at J, with 10 bases between the two ends. Germline CDR1 reads SNHLY; CDR2 reads FYNNEI. For the CDR3, the DNA is TGTGCCAGCTTCCCTGAGATGAACACTGAAGCTTTCTTT. Its translation: CASFPEMNTEAFF. The full variable domain, completed using reference TRBV2 and TRBJ1-1, is EPEVTQTPSHQVTQMGQEVILRCVPISNHLYFYWYRQILGQKVEFLVSFYNNEISEKSEIFDDQFSVERPDGSNFTLKIRSTKLEDSAMYFCASFPEMNTEAFFGQGTRLTVV.

The V and J genes are TRBV19 and TRBJ1-2; 7 bases are a match to TRBD1. CDR1 is LNHDA, CDR2 SQIVND, per germline (reference sequence). The CDR3 is made up of 15 amino acids. Trimming took 6 bases from V and 4 from J; bases not matched to a gene: 11. The CDR3 region is CASRIPGQSRYGYTF. As DNA, the CDR3 is TGTGCCAGTAGGATACCGGGACAGTCTCGCTATGGCTACACCTTC. Full variable domain (outside the CDR3, taken from reference TRBV19 and TRBJ1-2): DGGITQSPKYLFRKEGQNVTLSCEQNLNHDAMYWYRQDPGQGLRLIYYSQIVNDFQKGDIAEGYSVSREKKESFPLTVTSAQKNPTAFYLCASRIPGQSRYGYTFGSGTRLTVV.

Ten or more counts support this clone. The genes are TRBV5-6 and TRBJ1-6, with D unclear. V lost 2 bases and J lost 4, with 10 bases in between. CDR1 and CDR2 (germline): SGHDT, YYEEEE. The CDR3 is 15 residues long. The CDR3 DNA is TGTGCCAGCAGCTTACGCCAGACTTATAATTCACCCCTCCACTTT. Protein product: CASSLRQTYNSPLHF.

In DNA form, the CDR3 reads TGTGCCAGTTACAGGGGTGGGAATTCTGGGGCCAACGTCCTGACTTTC. This sequence encodes CASYRGGNSGANVLTF. The chain is built from TRBV7-2 and TRBJ2-6, with 7 bases identical to TRBD1. Germline CDR1 and CDR2: SGHTA and FQGNSA. After removal of 9 bases from V and 1 base from J, the junction contained 9 bases not matched to a gene. This CDR3 has 16 residues.

The genes are TRBV4-1 and TRBJ2-7; TRBD1 agrees at 12 bases. Germline V gives CDR1 MGHRA, CDR2 YSYEKL. The CDR3 runs 18 residues. V gave up 0 bases and J gave up 1 base; unmatched junction bases: 7. CDR3 nucleotide sequence: TGCGCCAGCAGCCAAGATCCCGGGACAGGGGGCGGGTCCTACGAGCAGTACTTC. Translated: CASSQDPGTGGGSYEQYF.

As concerns this clone: Other DNA sequences of this sample code for an identical CDR3. The DNA for the CDR3 is TGTGCCACCAGTGATCCCGGGACAGGGGACACCGGGGAGCTGTTTTTT. Protein: CATSDPGTGDTGELFF. The rearrangement joins TRBV24-1 to TRBJ2-2; 10 bases agree with TRBD1. The germline V gene encodes CDR1 KGHDR and CDR2 SFDVKD. V lost 3 bases to trimming and J lost 3 bases; unmatched junction nucleotides: 3. This CDR3 region has 16 residues.

The V and J genes are TRBV5-1 and TRBJ1-1; D is possibly TRBD1 (5 bases). CDR3 length: 14 residues. Germline V CDR1 and CDR2: SGHRS, YFSETQ. With 3 bases removed from V and 5 bases from J, the gap between germline ends came to 14 bases. CDR3 sequence reads: CASSWEGLATEAFF. CDR3 coding DNA: TGCGCCAGCAGCTGGGAGGGGTTGGCGACTGAAGCTTTCTTT. Drawing the rest from reference TRBV5-1 and TRBJ1-1, the complete variable domain is KAGVTQTPRYLIKTRGQQVTLSCSPISGHRSVSWYQQTPGQGLQFLFEYFSETQRNKGNFPGRFSGRQFSNSRSEMNVSTLELGDSALYLCASSWEGLATEAFFGQGTRLTVV.

This clone was seen a handful of times. This chain uses TRBV6-5 with TRBJ2-2; D ambiguous. Trimming took 5 bases from V and 6 from J, leaving 7 bases between them. The germline V gene encodes CDR1 MNHEY and CDR2 SVGAGI. This CDR3 spans 12 amino acids. The CDR3 region is CASSPLSGELFF. The DNA for the CDR3 is TGTGCCAGCAGTCCCCTGTCCGGGGAGCTGTTTTTT.

This clone is a singleton in its sample. At the DNA level, this CDR3 is encoded by other sequences in the same sample as well. In DNA form, the CDR3 reads TGCGCCAGCAGCTTGGACGGCACCGGGGAGCTGTTTTTT. This codes for CASSLDGTGELFF. The chain employs TRBV5-1 and TRBJ2-2; D is unresolved. The CDR3 extends over 13 amino acids. Germline V gene lookup returns CDR1 SGHRS and CDR2 YFSETQ. V was pared by 0 bases and J by 4 bases, with 4 bases between.

Written as DNA, the CDR3 is TGTGCCAGCAGCCGAACCGGGACTCCGGTGGGGTTGCAGTTCTTC. Translated: CASSRTGTPVGLQFF. The rearrangement links TRBV6-5 to TRBJ2-1, with D maybe TRBD2 (6 bases). Trimming cost V 6 bases and J 12 bases, with 24 bases left between them. Germline CDR1 is MNHEY and CDR2 is SVGAGI. The CDR3 runs to 15 residues.

The rearrangement uses TRBV5-1 and TRBJ2-1; D is perhaps TRBD2 (5 bases). Trimming stripped 4 bases from V and 1 base from J, with 12 bases between. Germline V gene lookup returns CDR1 SGHRS and CDR2 YFSETQ. The CDR3 sequence is 15 residues long. The CDR3 bases are TGCGCCAGCAGCGTCATTAGCGATTCCTACAATGAGCAGTTCTTC. Translation: CASSVISDSYNEQFF.

The chain recombines TRBV2 with TRBJ2-1; D gene uncertain. There are 13 residues in the CDR3. Germline V gives CDR1 SNHLY, CDR2 FYNNEI. Trimming shortened V by 2 bases and J by 3 bases, and 5 bases separated the two germline ends. The CDR3 protein is CASSETYYNEQFF. The CDR3 DNA sequence: TGTGCCAGCAGTGAAACCTACTACAATGAGCAGTTCTTC.

V gene TRBV19 combines with J gene TRBJ1-1; no definite D call. The CDR3 is 13 residues long. V was clipped by 5 bases and J by 4 bases, with 11 bases between them. In germline, CDR1 is LNHDA, CDR2 SQIVND (reference sequence). Here the CDR3 reads CASSVRTITEAFF. CDR3 DNA: TGTGCCAGTAGTGTAAGAACAATCACTGAAGCTTTCTTT.

The J gene is TRBJ2-3, the V gene TRBV14; TRBD2 agrees at 7 bases. The germline gives CDR1 SGHDN, CDR2 FVKESK. The CDR3 has 14 residues. With 1 base clipped from V and 4 bases from J, the junction kept 2 bases outside the gene matches. CDR3 amino acids: CASSQGTSADTQYF. CDR3 sequence (DNA): TGTGCCAGCAGCCAAGGAACTAGCGCAGATACGCAGTATTTT. Full variable domain (outside the CDR3, taken from reference TRBV14 and TRBJ2-3): EAGVTQFPSHSVIEKGQTVTLRCDPISGHDNLYWYRRVMGKEIKFLLHFVKESKQDESGMPNNRFLAERTGGTYSTLKVQPAELEDSGVYFCASSQGTSADTQYFGPGTRLTVL.

The count of this clone is one. The J gene is TRBJ2-3, the V gene TRBV6-2 or TRBV6-3, with 10 bases matching TRBD2. This CDR3 contains 14 residues. Trimming at V came to 5 bases and at J to 10 bases, leaving 9 bases not matched to a gene. Germline V gene sequence: CDR1 MNHEY, CDR2 SVGEGT. CDR3 nucleotide sequence: TGTGCCAGCAGTAACGGACTAGCGGCGAGATCGCAGTATTTT. Translation: CASSNGLAARSQYF.

The chain uses TRBV6-6 and TRBJ1-1; D remains unclear. There are 12 residues in the CDR3. CDR1 and CDR2 from the germline V gene are MNHNY and SVGAGI (reference sequence). V was trimmed by 2 bases and J by 4 bases, leaving 5 bases between them. The CDR3 region is CASSYGLTEAFF. The CDR3 DNA follows: TGTGCCAGCAGTTACGGACTCACTGAAGCTTTCTTT.

The rearrangement uses TRBV6-5 and TRBJ2-1; perhaps TRBD1 as D (6 bases). The CDR3 has 14 amino acids. Per germline, CDR1 MNHEY and CDR2 SVGAGI. The V end lost 8 bases, the J end lost 6 bases, and 17 bases lay between the germline ends. DNA for the CDR3: TGTGCCAGCGGCCGGGACAAGTGGGCCAATGAGCAGTTCTTC. Translating gives CASGRDKWANEQFF.

This sequence joins TRBV30 and TRBJ1-5; D is unresolved. The CDR3 is 13 residues long. Germline CDR1 reads GTSNPN; CDR2 reads SVGIG (reference sequence). V was pared by 0 bases and J by 3 bases, with 6 bases between. The CDR3 reads CAWSVAANQPQHF. CDR3 coding DNA: TGTGCCTGGAGTGTGGCGGCCAATCAGCCCCAGCATTTT.

The CDR3 sequence is CASSVEGATSGSINEQFF. DNA of the CDR3: TGTGCCAGCAGCGTAGAGGGGGCGACTAGCGGGAGTATCAATGAGCAGTTCTTC. The chain couples TRBV9 to TRBJ2-1; 12 nucleotides align to TRBD2. This CDR3 spans 18 amino acids. Germline lookup yields CDR1 SGDLS and CDR2 YYNGEE. V was clipped by 0 bases and J by 6 bases; unmatched bases: 10.

The chain uses TRBV19 and TRBJ1-2; TRBD1 aligns across 9 bases. Germline CDR1 and CDR2: LNHDA and SQIVND (reference sequence). Losses at the gene ends were 6 bases for V and 1 base for J; bases not matched to a gene: 6. This CDR3 spans 15 amino acids. CDR3 sequence reads: CASSPRQGGNYGYTF. DNA for the CDR3: TGTGCCAGTAGCCCCAGACAGGGGGGTAACTATGGCTACACCTTC.

The CDR3, as DNA: TGCGCCAGCAGCCAAGTCGAGGGATCGAGAGACACCATATATTTT. Translated, it gives CASSQVEGSRDTIYF. The chain uses TRBV4-1 and TRBJ1-3; D remains ambiguous. Germline V gene sequence: CDR1 MGHRA, CDR2 YSYEKL. V shed 1 base and J shed 8 bases, with 15 bases lying between them. This CDR3 comprises 15 residues.

The V call is TRBV19, the J call TRBJ2-7, with 10 nucleotides matching TRBD2. This CDR3 contains 16 residues. The germline V gene encodes CDR1 LNHDA and CDR2 SQIVND (reference sequence). Trimming removed 0 bases from V and 1 base from J; junction bases left unmatched: 3. The CDR3 DNA reads TGTGCCAGTAGTATAGACAAGACTAGCGGGTCCTACGAGCAGTACTTC. Amino acid sequence: CASSIDKTSGSYEQYF.